This TCR beta chain was captured by sequencing in a study of metastatic and nonmetastatic thyroid tumors. About the research overall: Blood and tumor or nodule tissue repertoires from malignant and benign thyroid patients were compared. Points from the study as a whole: Malignant thyroid tumors reportedly had TCR beta diversity that was significantly higher than in benign nodules, in blood and tumor.

About this clone: Its specificity is not known.

Per germline, CDR1 DFQATT and CDR2 SNEGSKA (reference sequence). The CDR3 covers 14 residues. V trimming: 6 bases; J trimming: 2 bases; junction bases outside the gene matches: 10. Source study methods: Variation in CDR3 across clinicopathological groups served as the basis for constructing a distant-metastasis classifier in papillary thyroid cancer. TCRdb reassembled clones from the PCR reads with MiXCR. What appears here as the V and J calls and clone size reflects TCRdb's work, not the paper's. The repertoire has 7,500 to 10,000 clones, about 30% of them found once; the top ten carry around 14%. Thyroid surgery was preceded by no treatment in any patient.

V usage is TRBV20-1 and J usage is TRBJ2-7; 7 nucleotides align to TRBD1. This sequence originates from a female donor with papillary thyroid cancer or a benign thyroid nodule (not recorded which). Some clones in this sample may be carry-over from other donors' samples. Sequencing was performed on adjacent normal tissue. The DNA of the CDR3 is TGCAGTGCCGAAAAGACAGGGACGACCTACGAGCAGTACTTC. The encoded protein is CSAEKTGTTYEQYF.